This T cell receptor beta chain was identified in a study of spatial heterogeneity in lung cancer. This clonotype appeared a few times. The CDR3 totals 17 residues. After removal of 1 base from V and 0 bases from J, the junction contained 6 bases not matched to a gene. Germline-derived CDR1 and CDR2 are MGHRA and YSYEKL. Noted time point: sample taken at primary tumor resection. Sequencing was performed on whole RNA extracted from tumor and nontumor lung tissue, or from frozen PBMC, and the material was left unsorted. TCRdb called the 5' RACE reads again in MiXCR, with one record for every CDR3 protein. The table includes over 12,000 distinct CDR3 sequences, around 9.1% detected once.

This TCR was sampled from a male donor with early-stage non-small cell lung cancer. The sequencing here drew on PBMCs, taken at surgery. The J gene is TRBJ2-1, the V gene TRBV4-1, with TRBD2 identical over 7 bases. The CDR3 sequence: CASSQGLAASSYNEQFF. The CDR3 DNA reads TGCGCCAGCAGCCAAGGTCTAGCGGCTAGCTCCTACAATGAGCAGTTCTTC.